What follows are 21 T cell receptor beta chains derived from one specimen sequenced in a study of human T cells and chemical hapten exposure (TCRdb year 2021). The library relied on RACE. Sequenced using a NextSeq 500. The public reads were run again by TCRdb, first through fastp at Q25 and then through MiXCR, and only productive beta chains were kept. Identical CDR3 protein sequences are pooled into one entry, listed with their most common genes and DNA. Counted in this sample were about 64,000 distinct CDR3 sequences; 9.5% to 12% of them appeared once. Approximately 2.2% of the sample comes from the top ten. The sample's time point label is to be understood as: patch test 3, about 24 weeks after DPC sensitization. The treatment or condition label corresponds to: therapeutic diphenylcyclopropenone sensitization with weekly scalp DPC. This sample comprised whole blood, obtained in connection with sensitization to the hapten diphenylcyclopropenone (DPC). Receptors were obtained from a young woman with alopecia areata. Some clones in this sample may be carry-over from other donors' samples.

This clonotype was picked up many times. This chain joins TRBV19 and TRBJ1-1; 8 bases line up with TRBD1. The trim removed 5 bases at V and 4 bases at J, leaving 9 bases unmatched. The CDR3 runs to 15 residues. CDR1 LNHDA and CDR2 SQIVND come from the germline V gene (reference sequence). The CDR3 DNA is TGTGCCAGTAGTCCTCGGACAGGGCAGAGCACTGAAGCTTTCTTT. Amino acids: CASSPRTGQSTEAFF.

The chain is built from TRBV29-1 and TRBJ2-7; perhaps TRBD1 as D (7 bases). The CDR3 has 12 amino acids. Between the trimmed V and J ends, which lost 2 bases and 3 bases, there was a span of 8 bases. The germline CDR1 and CDR2 sequences are SQVTM and ANQGSEA. CDR3 residues: CSVEQGGYEQYF. CDR3 DNA: TGCAGCGTTGAACAGGGGGGCTACGAGCAGTACTTC.

Points on this clonotype: Mismatch with germline at one junction end may stem from a read error. This rearrangement joins TRBV4-2 to TRBJ1-1; TRBD1 aligns across 8 bases. Germline assignment: CDR1 LGHNA and CDR2 YNFKEQ. This CDR3 comprises 15 residues. CDR3 DNA sequence: TGTGTCAGCAGCCACCGGACAGGGACGAACACTGAAGCTTTCTTT. This encodes CVSSHRTGTNTEAFF.

The CDR3 DNA sequence: TGTGCCAGCACCGTGGTAGGGCCCAGAGACCACAATGAGCAGTTCTTC. Residues: CASTVVGPRDHNEQFF. The V and J genes are TRBV6-2 or TRBV6-3 and TRBJ2-1; unclear D gene. The CDR3 has 16 amino acids. Germline V gene sequence: CDR1 MNHEY, CDR2 SVGEGT. V dropped 7 bases and J dropped 5 bases, with 21 bases sitting between them.

This chain connects TRBV5-1 to TRBJ2-7; tentative D call: TRBD1 (6 bases). Between the trimmed V and J ends, which lost 4 bases and 7 bases, there was a span of 18 bases. Germline CDR1 is SGHRS and CDR2 is YFSETQ. This CDR3 comprises 14 residues. In DNA, the CDR3 is TGCGCCAGCAGCCCGGACAGCCATCTACGGGAGCAGTACTTC. It is translated as CASSPDSHLREQYF.

This clonotype was detected many times. The V gene is TRBV3-1, the J gene TRBJ2-7; 12 bases fit TRBD2. After removal of 4 bases from V and 6 bases from J, the junction contained 10 bases not matched to a gene. Per the germline V gene, CDR1 is LGHDT and CDR2 is YNNKEL (reference sequence). The CDR3 is 16 residues long. CDR3 nucleotides: TGTGCCAGCAGCCCACCCCTAGCGGGAGGGCTCACCGAGCAGTACTTC. This encodes CASSPPLAGGLTEQYF.

This clonotype showed up many times. The rearrangement uses TRBV9 and TRBJ1-6; 8 bases line up with TRBD1. CDR1 SGDLS and CDR2 YYNGEE come from the germline V gene. The length of the CDR3 is 17 residues. V gave up 4 bases and J gave up 10 bases; unmatched junction bases: 16. Written as DNA, the CDR3 is TGTGCCAGCAGCCATATTAATTCAGGGGGCACTAAATCACCCCTCCACTTT. Amino acid sequence: CASSHINSGGTKSPLHF.

This clonotype occurred a few times. The chain uses TRBV3-1 and TRBJ1-6; the D is unclear. This CDR3 region has 17 residues. CDR1 is LGHDT and CDR2 is YNNKEL in the germline V gene (reference sequence). Trimming stripped 1 base from V and 10 bases from J, with 20 bases between. The CDR3: CASSQGFPGISGSPLHF. CDR3 bases: TGTGCCAGCAGCCAAGGCTTTCCCGGTATATCCGGGTCACCCCTCCACTTT.

This clonotype was found many times. The gene calls are TRBV5-1 and TRBJ2-5; D assignment may be TRBD1 or TRBD2 (6 bases each). Germline CDR1 is SGHRS and CDR2 is YFSETQ. V was trimmed by 1 base and J by 3 bases, leaving 10 bases between them. This CDR3 has 14 residues. This CDR3 reads CASSLRGDKETQYF. CDR3 nucleotide sequence: TGCGCCAGCAGCTTGAGGGGGGATAAAGAGACCCAGTACTTC.

In its sample, this clonotype was seen a few times. The rearrangement uses TRBV20-1 and TRBJ2-5; maybe TRBD1 (5 bases). CDR1 and CDR2 (germline): DFQATT, SNEGSKA (reference sequence). This CDR3 comprises 13 residues. Trimming took 8 bases from V and 4 from J, leaving 17 bases between them. Here the CDR3 DNA reads TGCAGTTCCCTCCGACCCCAGGGAGAGACCCAGTACTTC. Translation: CSSLRPQGETQYF.

In regard to this clonotype: Its ends do not fully match the called genes, so a read error is possible. V is TRBV7-6 and J is TRBJ1-2; a possible D gene is TRBD1 (5 bases). In germline, CDR1 is SGHVS, CDR2 FNYEAQ. The CDR3 extends over 15 amino acids. This CDR3 reads CACSLRPQADYGYTF. DNA for the CDR3: TGTGCCTGCAGCTTAAGGCCACAGGCGGACTATGGCTACACCTTC. Based on the CDR3 plus reference TRBV7-6 and TRBJ1-2, the full variable domain is GAGVSQSPRYKVTKRGQDVALRCDPISGHVSLYWYRQALGQGPEFLTYFNYEAQQDKSGLPNDRFSAERPEGSISTLTIQRTEQRDSAMYRCACSLRPQADYGYTFGSGTRLTVV.

This clonotype has ten or more counts. The rearrangement joins TRBV5-4 to TRBJ1-1; D call uncertain. Trimming cost V 0 bases and J 3 bases, with 6 bases left between them. The germline CDR1 and CDR2 sequences are SGHNT and YYREEE (reference sequence). This CDR3 comprises 13 residues. CDR3 loop: CASSLEQHTEAFF. CDR3 nucleotides: TGTGCCAGCAGCTTGGAACAACACACTGAAGCTTTCTTT.

In this sample, this clonotype turned up many times. The chain recombines TRBV6-2 or TRBV6-3 with TRBJ2-7; the D is unclear. The germline V gene has CDR1 MNHEY and CDR2 SVGEGT. The ends were cut back, 2 bases at V and 10 bases at J, with 18 bases in the middle. This CDR3 spans 14 amino acids. The CDR3 nucleotides are TGTGCCAGCAGTTACACCGATCTGGTTGGGGATCAGTACTTC. Translated: CASSYTDLVGDQYF.

This clonotype was seen repeatedly, ten times or more. The V call is TRBV20-1, the J call TRBJ2-1; D unclear. V was cut by 4 bases and J by 8 bases, with 6 bases left in between. Germline V gives CDR1 DFQATT, CDR2 SNEGSKA (reference sequence). There are 10 residues in the CDR3. The CDR3 spells CSAIYYEQFF. CDR3 DNA sequence: TGCAGTGCTATTTACTATGAGCAGTTCTTC.

Many counts were recorded for this clonotype. The CDR3 DNA sequence: TGTGCCACGCGGACGGAAGAGACCCAGTACTTC. Its protein is CATRTEETQYF. The chain carries TRBV15 and TRBJ2-5, with D uncertain. CDR3 length: 11 residues. The ends were cut back, 9 bases at V and 3 bases at J, with 8 bases in the middle. CDR1 LNHNV and CDR2 YYDKDF come from the germline V gene (reference sequence).

This clonotype showed up just a few times. The chain employs TRBV6-1 and TRBJ1-6, with 7 positions matching TRBD1. The V segment lost 5 bases and the J segment 4 bases; nucleotides outside the gene matches: 8. The CDR3 covers 16 residues. CDR1 and CDR2 from the germline V gene are MNHNS and SASEGT. The CDR3 sequence: CASSRQGKEYNSPLHF. The CDR3 coding sequence is TGTGCCAGCAGTAGACAGGGAAAGGAATATAATTCACCCCTCCACTTT.

The chain links TRBV4-2 to TRBJ2-6; unclear D gene. Germline-derived CDR1 and CDR2 are LGHNA and YNFKEQ. CDR3 length equals 16 residues. Trimming removed 3 bases from V and 4 bases from J, with 13 bases in between. The CDR3 sequence: CASSQAGYSGANVLTF. In DNA, the CDR3 is TGTGCCAGCAGCCAGGCCGGGTACTCCGGGGCCAACGTCCTGACTTTC.

This clonotype was counted a few times. The chain is built from TRBV6-2 or TRBV6-3 and TRBJ2-7; D uncertain. CDR3 length: 12 residues. Deletions cut 2 bases from V and 11 bases from J, with 13 bases between. Germline V gene sequence: CDR1 MNHEY, CDR2 SVGEGT. CDR3 loop: CASSYPGQRKYF. The CDR3 region has the DNA TGTGCCAGCAGTTACCCAGGTCAGAGGAAGTACTTC.

This clonotype has only a few counts. The chain couples TRBV6-2 or TRBV6-3 to TRBJ2-5; 8 bases agree with TRBD1. The CDR3 totals 12 residues. V trimming: 8 bases; J trimming: 5 bases; junction bases outside the gene matches: 4. Germline lookup yields CDR1 MNHEY and CDR2 SVGEGT. The CDR3: CASGQGEETQYF. The CDR3 DNA reads as TGTGCCAGCGGACAGGGCGAGGAGACCCAGTACTTC.

This clonotype occurred a few times. The chain recombines TRBV14 with TRBJ1-1, with TRBD1 as a possible D gene (6 bases). V gave up 4 bases and J gave up 4 bases, with 13 bases separating them. Germline V CDR1 and CDR2: SGHDN, FVKESK. The CDR3 extends over 14 amino acids. CDR3 sequence: CASSLPGVGTEAFF. CDR3 DNA sequence: TGTGCCAGCAGCCTTCCAGGGGTCGGCACTGAAGCTTTCTTT.

This clonotype was picked up a small number of times. The rearrangement uses TRBV5-4 and TRBJ2-5; D gene uncertain. The V and J ends lost 1 base and 3 bases respectively, with 7 bases between them. The CDR3 has 13 residues. Germline values: CDR1 SGHNT, CDR2 YYREEE (reference sequence). The CDR3 coding sequence is TGTGCCAGCAGCTTGAACATCGAAGAGACCCAGTACTTC. Translation: CASSLNIEETQYF. Filled out from reference TRBV5-4 and TRBJ2-5, the complete variable domain reads ETGVTQSPTHLIKTRGQQVTLRCSSQSGHNTVSWYQQALGQGPQFIFQYYREEENGRGNFPPRFSGLQFPNYSSELNVNALELDDSALYLCASSLNIEETQYFGPGTRLLVL.